Shown below are 31 T cell receptor beta chains from a single sample sequenced in a study of T cell responses to AZD1222 COVID-19 vaccine. The data were produced by immunoSEQ multiplex PCR, yet TCRdb's version contains in-frame clones alone and is incomplete. Of roughly 100,000 clones listed, around 86% are singletons. The sequencing used peripheral blood, collected 28 days after the second dose of the MenACWY control vaccine. The receptor source for this set is an adult who received the MenACWY meningococcal vaccine as a control.

The chain has TRBV11-2 and TRBJ1-1, with unresolved D. Germline V lookup: CDR1 SGHAT, CDR2 FQNNGV. This CDR3 contains 15 residues. V lost 0 bases and J lost 1, with 9 bases in between. In DNA form, the CDR3 reads TGTGCCAGCAGCTTAGATTCCAAACCGAACACTGAAGCTTTCTTT. Its translation: CASSLDSKPNTEAFF.

V usage is TRBV19 and J usage is TRBJ1-6, with 7 bases that match TRBD1. The junction had 8 bases not matched to a gene; V was cut back by 8 bases and J by 4 bases. CDR1 and CDR2 (germline): LNHDA, SQIVND (reference sequence). This CDR3 region has 15 residues. The CDR3, as DNA: TGTGCCAGTGGGGACAGCCTGCTTTATAATTCACCCCTCCACTTT. It yields the protein CASGDSLLYNSPLHF.

The chain joins TRBV6-5 to TRBJ2-6; D unclear. The length of the CDR3 is 14 residues. Trimming removed 9 bases at V and 2 bases at J, with 11 bases between. CDR1 is MNHEY and CDR2 is SVGAGI in the germline V gene. CDR3 nucleotides: TGTGCCAGTTCGGTGGGCCCTGGGGCCAACGTCCTGACTTTC. The encoded protein is CASSVGPGANVLTF.

The genes are TRBV2 and TRBJ1-4; D gene unclear. CDR1 and CDR2 from the germline V gene are SNHLY and FYNNEI. The CDR3 runs 14 residues. Trimming cost V 3 bases and J 4 bases, with 9 bases left between them. The CDR3 spells CASSDGRLNEKLFF. The CDR3 region has the DNA TGTGCCAGCAGTGATGGACGGCTTAATGAAAAACTGTTTTTT.

CDR3: CASSLAGMSYEQYF. The CDR3 region has the DNA TGTGCCAGCAGCTTGGCCGGCATGTCCTACGAGCAGTACTTC. This chain joins TRBV5-5 and TRBJ2-7; D ambiguous. There are 14 residues in the CDR3. Germline V CDR1 and CDR2: SGHKS, YYEKEE (reference sequence). Trimming stripped 0 bases from V and 1 base from J, with 8 bases between.

This clone was detected only once. The V call is TRBV19, the J call TRBJ1-2, with 7 bases identical to TRBD1. Germline trimming cut 3 bases from V and 5 bases from J; bases unmatched to any gene: 6. The CDR3 length is 14 residues. The germline gives CDR1 LNHDA, CDR2 SQIVND (reference sequence). The CDR3: CASSMRGQRYGYTF. DNA for the CDR3: TGTGCCAGTAGTATGAGGGGACAGCGATATGGCTACACCTTC.

As concerns this clone: Compared with germline, one end of the junction differs, possibly owing to a read error. This chain uses TRBV19 with TRBJ1-2; D ambiguous. This CDR3 comprises 11 residues. Germline CDR1 and CDR2: LNHDA and SQIVND (reference sequence). The chain's CDR3 is CASSKGQAPSF. In DNA form, the CDR3 reads TGTGCCAGTAGTAAAGGCCAGGCACCCAGCTTC.

CDR3 protein: CASSLWLPGVLTYEQYF. In DNA, the CDR3 is TGTGCCAGCAGTTTATGGCTTCCAGGGGTCCTAACCTACGAGCAGTACTTC. This chain connects TRBV28 to TRBJ2-7, with a weak D call TRBD1 (6 bases). The V gene lost 0 bases and the J gene lost 2 bases, with 17 bases spanning the gap. The CDR3 extends over 17 amino acids. Germline CDR1 MDHEN, CDR2 SYDVKM.

The V gene is TRBV5-1, the J gene TRBJ1-1, with a weak D call TRBD1 (5 bases). There are 14 residues in the CDR3. V lost 6 bases to trimming and J lost 1 base, with 13 bases between them. Germline V gives CDR1 SGHRS, CDR2 YFSETQ. CDR3 DNA sequence: TGCGCCAGCACGGGACCAGGGACGAACACTGAAGCTTTCTTT. It translates to CASTGPGTNTEAFF.

This chain connects TRBV7-2 to TRBJ1-4; D might be TRBD1 (5 bases). The germline CDR1 and CDR2 sequences are SGHTA and FQGNSA. The V end lost 5 bases, the J end lost 8 bases, and 18 bases lay between the germline ends. The CDR3 covers 15 residues. The CDR3 sequence: CASSPMGRVGEKLFF. CDR3 sequence (DNA): TGTGCCAGCAGCCCGATGGGCAGGGTTGGGGAAAAACTGTTTTTT.

On this clone itself: This may be a read error: a much more frequent sequence differs by one nucleotide. The chain is built from TRBV6-1 and TRBJ2-1, with a tentative D call TRBD2 (7 bases). Germline CDR1 reads MNHNS; CDR2 reads SASEGT. CDR3 size: 17 residues. The CDR3 coding sequence is TGTGCCCGCAGTGACGAGGGGGGCGGGGGAGGTTACAATGAGCAGTTCTTC. Amino acid sequence: CARSDEGGGGGYNEQFF.

The chain recombines TRBV14 with TRBJ2-5; 7 bases line up with TRBD1. This CDR3 region has 14 residues. The V gene's germline CDR1 is SGHDN and CDR2 FVKESK. Trimming cost V 4 bases and J 5 bases; bases outside gene matches: 7. DNA for the CDR3: TGTGCCAGCAGCCGAGCTAACAGGGGTGAGACCCAGTACTTC. Encoded protein: CASSRANRGETQYF. Based on the CDR3 plus reference TRBV14 and TRBJ2-5, the full variable domain is EAGVTQFPSHSVIEKGQTVTLRCDPISGHDNLYWYRRVMGKEIKFLLHFVKESKQDESGMPNNRFLAERTGGTYSTLKVQPAELEDSGVYFCASSRANRGETQYFGPGTRLLVL.

This rearrangement joins TRBV7-9 to TRBJ2-1, with D tentatively TRBD1 or TRBD2 (5 bases each). Per germline, CDR1 SEHNR and CDR2 FQNEAQ (reference sequence). The CDR3 totals 13 residues. V was clipped by 5 bases and J by 6 bases, with 11 bases between them. This CDR3 is CASSARERNEQFF. The DNA of the CDR3 is TGTGCCAGCAGCGCCAGGGAGCGCAATGAGCAGTTCTTC.

The rearrangement uses TRBV5-1 and TRBJ1-1; D is undetermined. The V gene lost 0 bases and the J gene lost 1 base, with 10 bases spanning the gap. This CDR3 contains 15 residues. Looked up from germline, CDR1 is SGHRS and CDR2 is YFSETQ. CDR3: CASSLVTDPNTEAFF. CDR3 DNA: TGCGCCAGCAGCTTGGTTACAGATCCGAACACTGAAGCTTTCTTT.

This rearrangement joins TRBV28 to TRBJ1-1; 9 positions match TRBD1. V shed 5 bases, J shed 2 bases, and the junction held 6 bases outside the gene matches. This CDR3 spans 15 amino acids. Germline V gene data show CDR1 as MDHEN and CDR2 as SYDVKM. The CDR3 reads CASSNYRGPNTEAFF. The CDR3 nucleotides are TGTGCCAGCAGTAATTACAGGGGGCCAAACACTGAAGCTTTCTTT.

V usage is TRBV7-2 and J usage is TRBJ2-7; 7 positions match TRBD2. The J segment lost 9 bases and the V segment lost 3 bases, leaving 2 bases of the junction unmatched. In germline, CDR1 is SGHTA, CDR2 FQGNSA. The CDR3 is made up of 11 amino acids. CDR3 sequence (DNA): TGTGCCAGCAGCTTTGGGGAGGGGCAGTACTTC. Protein: CASSFGEGQYF.

The V call is TRBV12-3 or TRBV12-4, the J call TRBJ1-6; the D is unclear. Between the trimmed V and J ends, which lost 5 bases and 10 bases, there was a span of 9 bases. This CDR3 is built from 12 residues. The CDR3: CASSPPGSPLHF. In nucleotides, the CDR3 is TGTGCCAGCAGTCCTCCGGGGTCACCCCTCCACTTT.

This clone was detected once. The chain combines TRBV28 with TRBJ1-1, with 7 bases lining up with TRBD1. The CDR3 covers 16 residues. The ends lost 3 bases at V and 7 bases at J; junction bases unmatched: 14. CDR1 is MDHEN, CDR2 SYDVKM, per germline. The CDR3 DNA reads as TGTGCCAGCAGTTTCCCCGCTCTAGCCGGGACAGATGAAGCTTTCTTT. Translating gives CASSFPALAGTDEAFF.

This clone has a single count. The CDR3 loop reads CSASQRGGYEQFF. CDR3 bases: TGCAGTGCTAGTCAGCGGGGGGGCTATGAGCAGTTCTTC. V is TRBV20-1 and J is TRBJ2-1; TRBD2 agrees at 10 bases. CDR1 DFQATT and CDR2 SNEGSKA come from the germline V gene (reference sequence). The CDR3 consists of 13 residues. V dropped 3 bases and J dropped 8; count of bases not matched to a gene: 4.

This clone was counted a single time. The gene calls are TRBV2 and TRBJ1-2; D possibly corresponds to TRBD1 (6 bases). The germline V gene has CDR1 SNHLY and CDR2 FYNNEI. Trimming shortened V by 1 base and J by 4 bases, and 16 bases separated the two germline ends. This CDR3 is built from 16 residues. The CDR3 here is CASSEGGSGVRYGYTF. The CDR3 DNA is TGTGCCAGCAGTGAAGGGGGATCAGGGGTTCGCTATGGCTACACCTTC. Supplemented by reference TRBV2 and TRBJ1-2, the full variable domain reads EPEVTQTPSHQVTQMGQEVILRCVPISNHLYFYWYRQILGQKVEFLVSFYNNEISEKSEIFDDQFSVERPDGSNFTLKIRSTKLEDSAMYFCASSEGGSGVRYGYTFGSGTRLTVV.

V gene TRBV9 combines with J gene TRBJ2-2, with D possibly matching TRBD2 (5 bases). Germline assignment: CDR1 SGDLS and CDR2 YYNGEE. This CDR3 has 14 residues. Trimming took 2 bases from V and 6 from J, leaving 11 bases between them. CDR3 nucleotide sequence: TGTGCCAGCAGCGTTAATTTAGCGTCCGGGGAGCTGTTTTTT. This sequence encodes CASSVNLASGELFF.

V is TRBV2 and J is TRBJ1-6; D unresolved. CDR1 is SNHLY and CDR2 is FYNNEI in the germline V gene. CDR3 length equals 15 residues. Trimming cost V 0 bases and J 8 bases, with 11 bases left between them. CDR3 DNA sequence: TGTGCCAGCAGTGAAGCGCGGAGTCAGGATTCACCCCTCCACTTT. This translates into CASSEARSQDSPLHF.

The chain joins TRBV5-8 to TRBJ2-3; TRBD1 matches at 9 bases. Looked up from germline, CDR1 is SGHTS and CDR2 is YDEGEE. The CDR3 sequence is 14 residues long. After removal of 4 bases from V and 3 bases from J, the junction contained 3 bases not matched to a gene. The CDR3 is CASSRGQGTDTQYF. The DNA of the CDR3 is TGTGCCAGCAGCAGAGGACAGGGGACAGATACGCAGTATTTT.

The rearrangement joins TRBV7-8 to TRBJ2-5; D possibly corresponds to TRBD2 (5 bases). The CDR3 length is 14 residues. The germline V and J ends were trimmed by 3 bases and 0 bases, with 8 bases remaining between them. Per the germline V gene, CDR1 is SGHVS and CDR2 is FQNEAQ. The DNA for the CDR3 is TGTGCCAGCAGCTTCGCCGGGGACCAAGAGACCCAGTACTTC. It is translated as CASSFAGDQETQYF.

The rearrangement joins TRBV28 to TRBJ2-7; no definite D call. V was shortened by 3 bases and J by 6 bases, with 18 bases between the two germline ends. CDR1 MDHEN and CDR2 SYDVKM come from the germline V gene. This CDR3 has 15 amino acids. Here the CDR3 DNA reads TGTGCCAGCAGTTTTAGAGGCCCAGCCCTCGCCGAGCAGTACTTC. Translating it yields CASSFRGPALAEQYF.

This sequence joins TRBV7-2 and TRBJ2-1, with a weak D call TRBD2 (6 bases). The germline CDR1 and CDR2 sequences are SGHTA and FQGNSA. V lost 4 bases and J 9 bases, leaving 13 bases between the germline ends. The CDR3 has 13 residues. The chain's CDR3 is CASSSYLALEQFF. DNA of the CDR3: TGTGCCAGCAGCTCCTACCTAGCGCTTGAGCAGTTCTTC.

This clone was seen once. The genes are TRBV6-5 and TRBJ1-1; weak D call: TRBD1 (5 bases). CDR1 and CDR2 from the germline V gene are MNHEY and SVGAGI. The length of the CDR3 is 14 residues. Trimming took 4 bases from V and 3 from J, leaving 12 bases between them. The CDR3 loop is CASSWRDGYTEAFF. DNA for the CDR3: TGTGCCAGCAGTTGGCGGGACGGATACACTGAAGCTTTCTTT.

The chain uses TRBV5-8 and TRBJ2-6; the D is unclear. Per germline, CDR1 SGHTS and CDR2 YDEGEE. The CDR3 is 12 amino acids. Trimming cost V 7 bases and J 4 bases, with 6 bases left between them. The CDR3 is CASAAGANVLTF. The CDR3 nucleotides read TGTGCCAGCGCAGCGGGGGCCAACGTCCTGACTTTC.

This clone was picked up one time. The chain links TRBV7-9 to TRBJ2-7; possible D gene TRBD2, 7 bases. The CDR3 consists of 16 residues. Germline V gene lookup returns CDR1 SEHNR and CDR2 FQNEAQ (reference sequence). The V end was cut by 8 bases, the J end by 5 bases, with 25 bases between. CDR3 sequence (DNA): TGTGCCAGCTCAATTCACAGGCGTGGGGGGGCCCACGAGCAGTACTTC. Translating it yields CASSIHRRGGAHEQYF. Full variable domain (rest looked up from reference TRBV7-9 and TRBJ2-7): DTGVSQNPRHKITKRGQNVTFRCDPISEHNRLYWYRQTLGQGPEFLTYFQNEAQLEKSRLLSDRFSAERPKGSFSTLEIQRTEQGDSAMYLCASSIHRRGGAHEQYFGPGTRLTVT.

This chain joins TRBV24-1 and TRBJ2-1, with no clear D. Germline CDR1 KGHDR, CDR2 SFDVKD. The CDR3 is made up of 13 amino acids. Trimming removed 3 bases from V and 6 bases from J, with 8 bases in between. CDR3 DNA: TGTGCCACCAGTGATCCCCCCCTCAATGAGCAGTTCTTC. It is translated as CATSDPPLNEQFF.

The sample holds a few counts of this clone. V usage is TRBV9 and J usage is TRBJ2-7; D remains unclear. Between the trimmed V and J ends, which lost 4 bases and 0 bases, there was a span of 11 bases. The CDR3 runs 14 residues. Germline lookup yields CDR1 SGDLS and CDR2 YYNGEE. The CDR3 DNA reads TGTGCCAGCAGCTCTCACTTTAGCTCCTACGAGCAGTACTTC. Its protein is CASSSHFSSYEQYF. Based on the CDR3 plus reference TRBV9 and TRBJ2-7, the full variable domain is DSGVTQTPKHLITATGQRVTLRCSPRSGDLSVYWYQQSLDQGLQFLIQYYNGEERAKGNILERFSAQQFPDLHSELNLSSLELGDSALYFCASSSHFSSYEQYFGPGTRLTVT.